The 29 T cell receptor beta chains in this list originate from one sample, sequenced in a study of OX40 agonist ivuxolimab in advanced cancers. Assay: immunoSEQ multiplex PCR; the TCRdb copy retains only in-frame clones and omits some. The repertoire has approximately 87,000 clones, just over 85% of them found once; the top ten carry about 4%. The material sequenced was CD4+ or CD8+ T cells sorted from blood, taken in a trial of the OX40 agonist ivuxolimab. The receptors were gathered from an adult with an advanced solid tumor such as melanoma, head and neck, liver or kidney cancer.

The chain recombines TRBV5-4 with TRBJ2-2; 8 bases are a match to TRBD1. The CDR3 has 18 residues. Per germline, CDR1 SGHNT and CDR2 YYREEE (reference sequence). J was trimmed by 3 bases and V by 0 bases; bases with no gene match: 10. CDR3 DNA sequence: TGTGCCAGCAGCTTGGGTCAGTTGGACAGGGACTACACCGGGGAGCTGTTTTTT. Its protein is CASSLGQLDRDYTGELFF.

This sequence joins TRBV7-8 and TRBJ1-1, with 11 positions matching TRBD1. Germline loops: CDR1 SGHVS, CDR2 FQNEAQ. There are 16 residues in the CDR3. J was trimmed by 3 bases and V by 5 bases; bases with no gene match: 8. CDR3 sequence (DNA): TGTGCCAGCAGCCTACGGACAGGGGGCGCTGACACTGAAGCTTTCTTT. It codes for CASSLRTGGADTEAFF.

This clone was picked up one time. V usage is TRBV12-2 and J usage is TRBJ1-2. TRBV12-2 is a known pseudogene. The CDR3 length is 12 residues. The CDR3: CASRPKKLGYTF. The DNA for the CDR3 is TGTGCAAGTCGCCCCAAGAAACTAGGCTACACCTTC.

J is TRBJ1-2 and V is TRBV5-1, with 10 bases lining up with TRBD1. CDR3 length equals 16 residues. CDR1 SGHRS and CDR2 YFSETQ come from the germline V gene. V dropped 0 bases and J dropped 7; count of bases not matched to a gene: 9. Here the CDR3 reads CASSLVTGTGVRGYTF. The CDR3 region has the DNA TGCGCCAGCAGCTTGGTTACCGGGACAGGGGTCCGTGGCTACACCTTC.

The chain joins TRBV21-1 to TRBJ2-7; the listed D gene, TRBD1, was not tested against the DNA. TRBV21-1 is a listed pseudogene. The CDR3 covers 16 residues. CDR3 protein: CASSKGGTVPSYEQYF. The CDR3 bases are TGTGCCAGCAGCAAAGGAGGGACAGTCCCTTCCTACGAGCAGTACTTC.

V is TRBV19 and J is TRBJ1-1, with D perhaps matching TRBD1 (5 bases). The CDR3 has 14 residues. Trimming stripped 9 bases from V and 5 bases from J, with 19 bases between. Looked up from germline, CDR1 is LNHDA and CDR2 is SQIVND (reference sequence). CDR3 nucleotide sequence: TGTGCCAGCCTACCTGGTCAGGGACGTACTGAAGCTTTCTTT. It encodes CASLPGQGRTEAFF.

This chain connects TRBV30 to TRBJ1-3; D gene uncertain. The CDR3 is 16 residues long. Germline V lookup: CDR1 GTSNPN, CDR2 SVGIG (reference sequence). V lost 1 base and J 3 bases, leaving 16 bases between the germline ends. As DNA, the CDR3 is TGTGCCTGGAGTGCCGATAGGACCAATCTTGGAAACACCATATATTTT. Protein product: CAWSADRTNLGNTIYF.

The genes are TRBV6-1 and TRBJ1-3; D is ambiguous. Germline V gives CDR1 MNHNS, CDR2 SASEGT. This CDR3 spans 16 amino acids. Trimming removed 1 base from V and 3 bases from J, with 13 bases in between. The CDR3 sequence: CASSEGGKGFGNTIYF. CDR3 in DNA: TGTGCCAGCAGTGAAGGGGGAAAGGGCTTTGGAAACACCATATATTTT.

The chain links TRBV18 to TRBJ1-2, with 9 bases fitting TRBD1. The trim removed 8 bases at V and 2 bases at J, leaving 6 bases unmatched. Germline CDR1 KGHSH, CDR2 LQKENI. This CDR3 region has 14 residues. In DNA, the CDR3 is TGTGCCAGCGCCTGGGACAGGGAGAACTATGGCTACACCTTC. Amino acid sequence: CASAWDRENYGYTF.

The chain employs TRBV29-1 and TRBJ1-1; D unclear. This CDR3 is built from 13 residues. Germline CDR1 SQVTM, CDR2 ANQGSEA. Trimming pared 4 bases from V and 0 bases from J, leaving 9 bases between. The CDR3 DNA reads TGCAGCGTTGGACCCGGACTGAACACTGAAGCTTTCTTT. Protein: CSVGPGLNTEAFF.

Here the CDR3 reads CASSFSTAGETQYF. CDR3 DNA: TGTGCCAGCAGCTTCTCGACAGCGGGGGAGACCCAGTACTTC. The chain joins TRBV5-8 to TRBJ2-5; 7 bases map to TRBD2. The CDR3 loop spans 14 amino acids. V gave up 2 bases and J gave up 5 bases; unmatched junction bases: 6. Germline V gene lookup returns CDR1 SGHTS and CDR2 YDEGEE.

The gene calls are TRBV30 and TRBJ2-5; D call uncertain. The CDR3 has 13 amino acids. V gave up 0 bases and J gave up 5 bases, with 10 bases separating them. In germline, CDR1 is GTSNPN, CDR2 SVGIG (reference sequence). CDR3 in amino acids: CAWSVSQRETQYF. The CDR3 coding sequence is TGTGCCTGGAGTGTAAGTCAGCGCGAGACCCAGTACTTC.

This chain joins TRBV18 and TRBJ1-2; the match to TRBD1 covers 10 bases. The junction had 4 bases not matched to a gene; V was cut back by 3 bases and J by 3 bases. Germline CDR1 reads KGHSH; CDR2 reads LQKENI. The length of the CDR3 is 15 residues. The CDR3: CASSPSGTGDYGYTF. The DNA of the CDR3 is TGTGCCAGCTCACCGTCCGGGACAGGGGACTATGGCTACACCTTC.

The chain joins TRBV2 to TRBJ2-1; D may be TRBD1 (5 bases). This CDR3 has 14 amino acids. Trimming left V 3 bases short and J 4 bases short, with 10 bases between. Germline V gives CDR1 SNHLY, CDR2 FYNNEI. Here the CDR3 reads CASSERTLYNEQFF. CDR3 coding DNA: TGTGCCAGCAGTGAGAGGACACTTTACAATGAGCAGTTCTTC.

J is TRBJ1-2 and V is TRBV6-1, with unresolved D. CDR3 length equals 11 residues. V was cut by 6 bases and J by 7 bases, with 9 bases left in between. Germline V gives CDR1 MNHNS, CDR2 SASEGT. The CDR3 DNA reads as TGTGCCAGCAGCAATTTGGGTGGCTACACCTTC. Amino acid sequence: CASSNLGGYTF.

The chain uses TRBV2 and TRBJ1-1, with D uncertain. Deletions cut 3 bases from V and 0 bases from J, with 8 bases between. Germline V gene lookup returns CDR1 SNHLY and CDR2 FYNNEI. The CDR3 consists of 14 residues. CDR3: CASSDTRVNTEAFF. The CDR3 nucleotides are TGTGCCAGCAGTGACACACGAGTGAACACTGAAGCTTTCTTT.

The chain uses TRBV11-3 and TRBJ2-1; D is undetermined. Germline CDR1 and CDR2: SGHNT and YENEEA. This CDR3 is 10 amino acids long. Trimming pared 4 bases from V and 12 bases from J, leaving 7 bases between. The CDR3 here is CASSSSVQFF. The CDR3 nucleotides read TGTGCCAGCAGCTCCTCGGTGCAGTTCTTC.

This clone showed up just once. The genes are TRBV11-2 and TRBJ2-5, with D uncertain. CDR3 size: 11 residues. Trimming removed 1 base at V and 7 bases at J, with 4 bases between. From germline, CDR1 is SGHAT and CDR2 FQNNGV. The CDR3 is CASSLGGTQYF. The CDR3 DNA is TGTGCCAGCAGCTTAGGTGGGACCCAGTACTTC.

The CDR3 protein is CASRGITETQYF. The CDR3 nucleotides are TGTGCCAGCAGGGGGATAACAGAGACCCAGTACTTC. V usage is TRBV6-1 and J usage is TRBJ2-5; D not resolved. CDR3 length: 12 amino acids. Germline loops: CDR1 MNHNS, CDR2 SASEGT. Trimming stripped 6 bases from V and 4 bases from J, with 9 bases between.

The J gene is TRBJ1-3, the V gene TRBV28; 8 nucleotides match TRBD1. This CDR3 comprises 17 residues. From germline, CDR1 is MDHEN and CDR2 SYDVKM. J lost 0 bases, V lost 4 bases, and 8 bases had no gene match. CDR3 sequence: CASSSPGQDHSGNTIYF. The CDR3, as DNA: TGTGCCAGCAGTTCACCGGGACAGGACCACTCTGGAAACACCATATATTTT.

This clone was counted once. The J gene is TRBJ1-3, the V gene TRBV10-3; D is uncertain. The germline CDR1 and CDR2 sequences are ENHRY and SYGVKD. Trimming cost V 6 bases and J 0 bases, with 9 bases left between them. CDR3 length: 14 amino acids. CDR3 in DNA: TGTGCCATCAGCGGTCAACCCTCTGGAAACACCATATATTTT. Its protein is CAISGQPSGNTIYF.

The chain combines TRBV6-6 with TRBJ1-2; D gene unclear. Germline CDR1 and CDR2: MNHNY and SVGAGI (reference sequence). V was cut by 5 bases and J by 2 bases, with 18 bases left in between. This CDR3 has 16 amino acids. The CDR3 loop is CASSRTAEVGNYGYTF. The CDR3 DNA reads TGTGCCAGCAGTCGGACCGCCGAGGTCGGGAACTATGGCTACACCTTC.

This clone was detected once. The genes are TRBV5-8 and TRBJ2-6; D not resolved. Trimming pared 3 bases from V and 0 bases from J, leaving 16 bases between. CDR3 length equals 18 residues. Germline CDR1 and CDR2: SGHTS and YDEGEE. The CDR3 here is CASSSLTIVGSGANVLTF. As DNA, the CDR3 is TGTGCCAGCAGCTCCCTGACCATAGTAGGCTCTGGGGCCAACGTCCTGACTTTC.

J is TRBJ2-1 and V is TRBV19; 10 positions agree with TRBD2. V lost 7 bases and J lost 8; bases outside the gene matches: 5. The CDR3 spans 13 residues. Germline V lookup: CDR1 LNHDA, CDR2 SQIVND (reference sequence). The CDR3 spells CASKKREGDEQFF. CDR3 in DNA: TGTGCCAGTAAGAAGCGGGAGGGCGATGAGCAGTTCTTC.

This chain joins TRBV6-5 and TRBJ1-4, with D maybe TRBD1 (6 bases). The CDR3 contains 14 residues. Germline assignment: CDR1 MNHEY and CDR2 SVGAGI. Trimming shortened V by 2 bases and J by 8 bases, and 12 bases separated the two germline ends. CDR3 bases: TGTGCCAGCAGTTACGGGGCAGGGGTCGAAAAACTGTTTTTT. Protein product: CASSYGAGVEKLFF.

This clone was observed a few times. The V gene is TRBV29-1, the J gene TRBJ2-7; TRBD2 matches at 9 bases. The CDR3 has 14 amino acids. Germline CDR1 reads SQVTM; CDR2 reads ANQGSEA. The ends lost 2 bases at V and 2 bases at J; junction bases unmatched: 4. CDR3: CSVESREGPYEQYF. The CDR3, as DNA: TGCAGCGTTGAATCGCGGGAGGGCCCCTACGAGCAGTACTTC.

The chain links TRBV6-1 to TRBJ1-2, with no clear D. Germline loops: CDR1 MNHNS, CDR2 SASEGT. The CDR3 runs to 13 residues. The V and J ends lost 7 bases and 0 bases respectively, with 9 bases between them. CDR3 sequence reads: CASTGSTNYGYTF. In nucleotides, the CDR3 is TGTGCCAGCACAGGCAGCACTAACTATGGCTACACCTTC.

The sample holds one count of this clone. The CDR3 reads CASSEGGTAYNEQFF. CDR3 bases: TGTGCCAGCAGTGAAGGCGGGACGGCCTACAATGAGCAGTTCTTC. The chain has TRBV6-1 and TRBJ2-1, with D perhaps TRBD2 (6 bases). This CDR3 has 15 amino acids. Trimming shortened V by 1 base and J by 2 bases, and 9 bases separated the two germline ends. CDR1 MNHNS and CDR2 SASEGT come from the germline V gene.

V and J are TRBV9 and TRBJ1-3, with D unresolved. The V and J ends lost 6 bases and 0 bases respectively, with 13 bases between them. This CDR3 comprises 15 residues. Germline values: CDR1 SGDLS, CDR2 YYNGEE. This chain's CDR3 is CASTQNGDSGNTIYF. CDR3 DNA: TGTGCCAGCACCCAAAATGGTGACTCTGGAAACACCATATATTTT.